Listed below are T cell receptor beta chains from one sample, sequenced in a study of human T cells and chemical hapten exposure. TCRdb passed the RACE reads through MiXCR, listing each CDR3 protein once. The table has 34,000 or so distinct CDR3 sequences, 9% to 12% seen once; the top ten hold 25% to 35%. Sequenced material: whole blood, taken in connection with sensitization to the hapten diphenylcyclopropenone (DPC). Receptors were obtained from a man in his forties or fifties with alopecia areata. Some clones in this sample may be carry-over from other donors' samples. Each CDR3 is given with its conserved first and last residue.

j_call v_call cdr3_aa
TRBJ2-3 TRBV20-1 CSARWTGLDTQYF
TRBJ1-2 TRBV4-1 CASSHGRGQDYGYTF
TRBJ1-2 TRBV7-2 CASSRTQGRYTF
TRBJ1-1 TRBV5-1 CASSLARDGEAFF
TRBJ1-2 TRBV29-1 CSVSPASYGYTF
TRBJ2-7 TRBV29-1 CSAAPSGGLYEQYF
TRBJ1-2 TRBV30 CAWRRAPSNYGYTF
TRBJ2-5 TRBV7-2 CASSFSIRTWYQETQYF
TRBJ2-3 TRBV11-2 CASSLDPDTQYF
TRBJ2-7 TRBV29-1 CSVRRPSYEQYF
TRBJ1-5 TRBV13 CASSSGGRNQPQHF
TRBJ2-2 TRBV12-3/TRBV12-4 CASSSGRGPGELFF
TRBJ1-1 TRBV6-2/TRBV6-3 CASPSRGKVTEAFF
TRBJ2-2 TRBV19 CASSTIFAGIGELFF
TRBJ1-1 TRBV11-2 CASSLVSGTEAFF